The TCR beta chain under discussion was sequenced for a study of T cell responses to AZD1222 COVID-19 vaccine. Points from the study as a whole: Mostly white British, mostly female donors; authors suggested clonal diversity may be underestimated. Spike-specific TCR breadth rose after two AZD1222 doses, and depth rose as well.

This CDR3 is built from 13 residues. The germline gives CDR1 SEHNR, CDR2 FQNEAQ (reference sequence). Trimming removed 1 base from V and 7 bases from J; junction bases left unmatched: 4. Measured with immunoSEQ multiplex PCR; TCRdb has only the in-frame clones, and not every one. Seen here are fewer than 130,000 clones, more than 90% observed once, and the top ten hold roughly 2%. As regards this clone: What it binds is not known.

This material consisted of peripheral blood, taken on day 0 of AZD1222 vaccination. This sequence was found in an adult in good health. V and J are TRBV7-9 and TRBJ2-7; 7 bases map to TRBD1. CDR3 in amino acids: CASSLGRGQEQYF. The DNA for the CDR3 is TGTGCCAGCAGCTTAGGAAGGGGGCAAGAGCAGTACTTC.